The clone carrying this T cell receptor (beta chain) came up a few times. V lost 9 bases and J lost 9, with 12 bases in between. CDR1 is LNHDA and CDR2 is SQIVND in the germline V gene (reference sequence). The CDR3 is 11 residues long. The data were obtained in a study of control samples from healthy donors and cancer patients. Repertoires were generated with immunoSEQ multiplex PCR, while TCRdb's copy carries only in-frame clones and drops some. The repertoire consists of more than 85,000 clones, with approximately 84% occurring once and the leading ten covering roughly 40%. The sample comprised PBMCs. The gene calls are TRBV19 and TRBJ2-1; D is perhaps TRBD1 (5 bases). The TCR was taken from a man aged 65 to 79 with lung cancer. The CDR3 nucleotides read TGTGCCAGCAGGACATTCAGTGAGCAGTTCTTC. This codes for CASRTFSEQFF.